This is a list of T cell receptor beta chains from one sample in a study of CD8 T cells in ankylosing spondylitis. One entry per CDR3 protein, called by TCRdb with MiXCR from the 5' RACE reads. The table has about 390,000 distinct CDR3 sequences, about a fifth seen once. Sequenced sample: blood, either unsorted or a sorted T cell fraction (not recorded which). The source of these receptors is a male donor with ankylosing spondylitis. The CDR3 runs from the conserved cysteine through the conserved F or W. D genes are given only for firm matches. For some rows the clone size is stated as once, few or many, or as a class when expanded; others skip it.

V gene: TRBV6-2/TRBV6-3
J gene: TRBJ1-2
CDR3 length: 13
D gene: .
clone size: .
CDR3 protein: CASSPWANYGYTF
CDR3 DNA: TGTGCCAGCAGCCCCTGGGCGAACTATGGCTACACCTTC

V gene: TRBV9
J gene: TRBJ2-3
CDR3 length: 16
D gene: TRBD1
clone size: few
CDR3 protein: CASSGGTGYDTDTQYF
CDR3 DNA: TGTGCCAGCAGCGGCGGGACAGGGTACGACACAGATACGCAGTATTTT

V gene: TRBV20-1
J gene: TRBJ1-2
CDR3 length: 15
D gene: TRBD1
clone size: .
CDR3 protein: CSARVKTGGENGYTF
CDR3 DNA: TGCAGTGCTAGAGTTAAGACAGGGGGCGAGAATGGCTACACCTTC

V gene: TRBV20-1
J gene: TRBJ2-3
CDR3 length: 12
D gene: TRBD2
clone size: .
CDR3 protein: CSASGTTDTQYF
CDR3 DNA: TGCAGTGCGAGCGGGACCACAGATACGCAGTATTTT

V gene: TRBV12-3/TRBV12-4
J gene: TRBJ2-1
CDR3 length: 15
D gene: .
clone size: few
CDR3 protein: CASSFRLAVNNEQFF
CDR3 DNA: TGTGCCAGCAGTTTCCGTCTAGCAGTTAACAATGAGCAGTTCTTC

V gene: TRBV6-2/TRBV6-3
J gene: TRBJ2-7
CDR3 length: 16
D gene: TRBD2
clone size: .
CDR3 protein: CASSYESGRGSYEQYF
CDR3 DNA: TGTGCCAGCAGTTACGAAAGCGGGAGGGGCTCCTACGAGCAGTACTTC

V gene: TRBV12-3/TRBV12-4
J gene: TRBJ2-5
CDR3 length: 14
D gene: .
clone size: .
CDR3 protein: CASSLGRGWETQYF
CDR3 DNA: TGTGCCAGCAGTTTGGGTCGGGGCTGGGAGACCCAGTACTTC

V gene: TRBV13
J gene: TRBJ2-3
CDR3 length: 16
D gene: TRBD2
clone size: .
CDR3 protein: CASSSPLAVSADTQYF
CDR3 DNA: TGTGCCAGCAGCTCCCCCCTAGCGGTGTCCGCAGATACGCAGTATTTT

V gene: TRBV12-3/TRBV12-4
J gene: TRBJ2-7
CDR3 length: 13
D gene: .
clone size: few
CDR3 protein: CASSWPYTYEQYF
CDR3 DNA: TGTGCCAGCAGTTGGCCTTATACATACGAGCAGTACTTC

V gene: TRBV4-2
J gene: TRBJ2-3
CDR3 length: 16
D gene: TRBD2
clone size: once
CDR3 protein: CASSNGLAGRTDTQYF
CDR3 DNA: TGTGCCAGCAGCAACGGACTAGCGGGCCGCACAGATACGCAGTATTTT

V gene: TRBV7-8
J gene: TRBJ2-7
CDR3 length: 13
D gene: .
clone size: .
CDR3 protein: CASSPDLFYEQYF
CDR3 DNA: TGTGCCAGCAGCCCAGATCTCTTTTACGAGCAGTACTTC

V gene: TRBV7-2
J gene: TRBJ1-6
CDR3 length: 15
D gene: TRBD1
clone size: .
CDR3 protein: CASSPSRGHNSPLHF
CDR3 DNA: TGTGCCAGCAGCCCGTCCAGGGGGCACAATTCACCCCTCCACTTT

V gene: TRBV15
J gene: TRBJ1-1
CDR3 length: 13
D gene: .
clone size: few
CDR3 protein: CATSRDLRVEAFF
CDR3 DNA: TGTGCCACCAGCAGAGATCTCAGGGTCGAAGCTTTCTTT

V gene: TRBV27
J gene: TRBJ2-7
CDR3 length: 14
D gene: TRBD1
clone size: few
CDR3 protein: CASSSRDRVGEQYF
CDR3 DNA: TGTGCCAGCAGTTCCCGGGACAGGGTCGGCGAGCAGTACTTC

V gene: TRBV3-1
J gene: TRBJ2-2
CDR3 length: 17
D gene: TRBD2
clone size: few
CDR3 protein: CASRLAGGPSNTGELFF
CDR3 DNA: TGTGCCAGCAGGCTAGCGGGAGGGCCCTCGAACACCGGGGAGCTGTTTTTT

V gene: TRBV12-3/TRBV12-4
J gene: TRBJ1-5
CDR3 length: 19
D gene: .
clone size: few
CDR3 protein: CASSLAFNWGQGNNQPQHF
CDR3 DNA: TGTGCCAGCAGTTTAGCGTTTAATTGGGGGCAGGGGAACAATCAGCCCCAGCATTTT

V gene: TRBV12-3/TRBV12-4
J gene: TRBJ2-1
CDR3 length: 17
D gene: TRBD2
clone size: .
CDR3 protein: CASSSRDWRETYNEQFF
CDR3 DNA: TGTGCCAGCAGTTCCCGTGACTGGCGGGAGACCTACAATGAGCAGTTCTTC

V gene: TRBV30
J gene: TRBJ2-2
CDR3 length: 15
D gene: TRBD2
clone size: .
CDR3 protein: CAWLLFSSGSGELFF
CDR3 DNA: TGTGCCTGGCTATTATTTAGTAGCGGGAGTGGGGAGCTGTTTTTT

V gene: TRBV5-1
J gene: TRBJ2-3
CDR3 length: 15
D gene: .
clone size: .
CDR3 protein: CASSPEGQSTDTQYF
CDR3 DNA: TGCGCCAGCAGCCCGGAGGGGCAAAGCACAGATACGCAGTATTTT

V gene: TRBV9
J gene: TRBJ2-1
CDR3 length: 14
D gene: .
clone size: .
CDR3 protein: CASSVVPRYNEQFF
CDR3 DNA: TGTGCCAGCAGCGTAGTACCGAGATACAATGAGCAGTTCTTC

V gene: TRBV6-5
J gene: TRBJ1-1
CDR3 length: 14
D gene: TRBD1
clone size: few
CDR3 protein: CASVRDRALTEAFF
CDR3 DNA: TGTGCTAGCGTTCGGGACAGGGCGTTGACTGAAGCTTTCTTT

V gene: TRBV5-1
J gene: TRBJ2-1
CDR3 length: 17
D gene: .
clone size: few
CDR3 protein: CASSSSTSYLSPNEQFF
CDR3 DNA: TGCGCCAGCAGCTCAAGCACCTCCTATCTTTCACCTAATGAGCAGTTCTTC

V gene: TRBV5-1
J gene: TRBJ2-7
CDR3 length: 12
D gene: .
clone size: .
CDR3 protein: CASSLDDFQQYF
CDR3 DNA: TGCGCCAGCAGCTTGGATGATTTCCAGCAGTACTTC

V gene: TRBV5-1
J gene: TRBJ2-7
CDR3 length: 14
D gene: TRBD1
clone size: .
CDR3 protein: CATREGTGYYEQYF
CDR3 DNA: TGCGCCACCAGGGAAGGGACAGGGTACTACGAGCAGTACTTC

V gene: TRBV6-1
J gene: TRBJ1-1
CDR3 length: 14
D gene: TRBD1
clone size: .
CDR3 protein: CASLGQDLNGEAFF
CDR3 DNA: TGTGCCAGCTTAGGACAGGACCTTAATGGTGAAGCTTTCTTT

V gene: TRBV12-3/TRBV12-4
J gene: TRBJ1-1
CDR3 length: 14
D gene: TRBD1
clone size: few
CDR3 protein: CASSLDRGHWGAFF
CDR3 DNA: TGTGCCAGCAGTTTAGACAGGGGCCACTGGGGAGCTTTCTTT

V gene: TRBV6-1
J gene: TRBJ2-1
CDR3 length: 13
D gene: TRBD2
clone size: .
CDR3 protein: CASSAAGLNEQFF
CDR3 DNA: TGTGCCAGCAGTGCAGCGGGATTAAATGAGCAGTTCTTC

V gene: TRBV7-6
J gene: TRBJ2-3
CDR3 length: 13
D gene: .
clone size: .
CDR3 protein: CASSLQSPDTQYF
CDR3 DNA: TGTGCCAGCAGCTTACAGTCCCCAGATACGCAGTATTTT

V gene: TRBV7-7
J gene: TRBJ2-3
CDR3 length: 14
D gene: .
clone size: .
CDR3 protein: CASSQSSRADTQYF
CDR3 DNA: TGTGCTAGCAGCCAATCTAGCCGAGCAGATACGCAGTATTTT

V gene: TRBV6-5
J gene: TRBJ2-1
CDR3 length: 16
D gene: TRBD2
clone size: few
CDR3 protein: CASSYVTSGASDEQFF
CDR3 DNA: TGTGCCAGCAGTTACGTCACTAGCGGTGCGTCGGATGAGCAGTTCTTC

V gene: TRBV5-1
J gene: TRBJ1-1
CDR3 length: 13
D gene: .
clone size: many
CDR3 protein: CASSEDTNTEAFF
CDR3 DNA: TGCGCCAGCAGCGAAGATACGAACACTGAAGCTTTCTTT

V gene: TRBV12-3/TRBV12-4
J gene: TRBJ2-5
CDR3 length: 15
D gene: TRBD1
clone size: many
CDR3 protein: CASKGRGQPQETQYF
CDR3 DNA: TGTGCCAGCAAAGGAAGGGGGCAACCCCAAGAGACCCAGTACTTC

V gene: TRBV12-3/TRBV12-4
J gene: TRBJ2-1
CDR3 length: 15
D gene: .
clone size: many
CDR3 protein: CASRGGGPGSNEQFF
CDR3 DNA: TGTGCCAGCAGGGGGGGCGGGCCTGGGAGCAATGAGCAGTTCTTC

V gene: TRBV5-1
J gene: TRBJ2-7
CDR3 length: 11
D gene: .
clone size: .
CDR3 protein: CASSLMGTQYF
CDR3 DNA: TGCGCCAGCAGCTTGATGGGAACGCAGTACTTC

V gene: TRBV6-5
J gene: TRBJ1-1
CDR3 length: 13
D gene: .
clone size: few
CDR3 protein: CASSYYRDTEAFF
CDR3 DNA: TGTGCCAGCAGTTATTACAGAGACACTGAAGCTTTCTTT

V gene: TRBV2
J gene: TRBJ1-6
CDR3 length: 19
D gene: .
clone size: few
CDR3 protein: CASSRVSAEQGFYNSPLHF
CDR3 DNA: TGTGCCAGCAGCAGAGTATCCGCGGAACAGGGATTCTATAATTCACCCCTCCACTTT